These 14 T cell receptor beta chains were sequenced from one sample in a study of Ad26.COV2.S vaccination and SARS-CoV-2 variants. The repertoire was sequenced with immunoSEQ multiplex PCR; TCRdb's copy has only in-frame clones and lacks some. The repertoire holds approximately 400,000 clones, with roughly 94% as singletons. This specimen was peripheral blood, taken after recovery from COVID-19. These receptors were obtained from a human donor who had recovered from COVID-19.

This chain links TRBV10-3 with TRBJ2-7; tentative D call: TRBD1 (6 bases). CDR1 ENHRY and CDR2 SYGVKD come from the germline V gene. The CDR3 covers 16 residues. Trimming stripped 2 bases from V and 0 bases from J, with 14 bases between. CDR3 DNA sequence: TGTGCCATCAGTGAGCCTAGCCAGGGGAGCTCCTACGAGCAGTACTTC. Translated: CAISEPSQGSSYEQYF.

The chain couples TRBV12-3 or TRBV12-4 to TRBJ2-7; D is perhaps TRBD1 (6 bases). The length of the CDR3 is 11 residues. Trimming shortened V by 8 bases and J by 2 bases, and 7 bases separated the two germline ends. The CDR3 DNA reads TGTGCCAGCGGACAGACCTACGAGCAGTACTTC. This gives the protein CASGQTYEQYF.

As regards this clone: Additional DNA sequences in this sample encode the identical CDR3. The CDR3 protein is CSARNGGGYTF. The CDR3 bases are TGCAGTGCTAGGAACGGCGGGGGCTACACCTTC. The chain uses TRBV20-1 and TRBJ1-2; D remains ambiguous. CDR1 and CDR2 (germline): DFQATT, SNEGSKA (reference sequence). This CDR3 spans 11 amino acids. V dropped 3 bases and J dropped 8 bases, with 10 bases sitting between them.

The chain carries TRBV5-6 and TRBJ2-7, with D maybe TRBD1 (5 bases). The CDR3 loop spans 14 amino acids. The V gene's germline CDR1 is SGHDT and CDR2 YYEEEE. V lost 4 bases, J lost 6 bases, and 17 bases lay in between. The CDR3 sequence is CASSHRTGQLEQYF. CDR3 DNA sequence: TGTGCCAGCAGCCACAGAACCGGACAACTCGAGCAGTACTTC.

The chain links TRBV4-2 to TRBJ2-2, with no clear D. Germline-derived CDR1 and CDR2 are LGHNA and YNFKEQ. The CDR3 covers 15 residues. Trimming removed 1 base from V and 5 bases from J, with 11 bases in between. Written as DNA, the CDR3 is TGTGCCAGCAGCCAAGGGTCCGTGAGTACCGGGGAGCTGTTTTTT. Protein product: CASSQGSVSTGELFF.

This clone showed up just once. The chain combines TRBV2 with TRBJ1-3; 7 nucleotides line up with TRBD1. Trimming took 5 bases from V and 2 from J; bases not matched to a gene: 0. This CDR3 comprises 13 residues. Germline values: CDR1 SNHLY, CDR2 FYNNEI. The CDR3 loop is CASSTGAGNTIYF. In DNA form, the CDR3 reads TGTGCCAGCAGTACAGGGGCTGGAAACACCATATATTTT.

CDR3 nucleotides: TGTGCCAGCAGCGGGGTTGGCGGGGGGAGCACAAACACCGGGGAGCTGTTTTTT. Its translation is CASSGVGGGSTNTGELFF. The chain combines TRBV5-4 with TRBJ2-2; TRBD2 aligns across 8 bases. CDR1 SGHNT and CDR2 YYREEE come from the germline V gene (reference sequence). J gave up 2 bases and V 4 bases, and 13 bases lay outside the gene matches. This CDR3 has 18 amino acids.

V is TRBV18 and J is TRBJ1-5; D may be TRBD1 (6 bases). The CDR3 loop spans 13 amino acids. CDR1 and CDR2 from the germline V gene are KGHSH and LQKENI. V lost 5 bases and J 5 bases, leaving 10 bases between the germline ends. Written as DNA, the CDR3 is TGTGCCAGCTCAGGGGGGCCCCATCAGCCCCAGCATTTT. This codes for CASSGGPHQPQHF.

The chain employs TRBV5-6 and TRBJ1-2, with 7 bases identical to TRBD1. This CDR3 has 16 residues. V gave up 1 base and J gave up 1 base; unmatched junction bases: 7. The germline V gene encodes CDR1 SGHDT and CDR2 YYEEEE. CDR3 bases: TGTGCCAGCAGCTTGTACCCGGGACAGATTAACTATGGCTACACCTTC. Translation: CASSLYPGQINYGYTF.

This clone was found once. This rearrangement joins TRBV29-1 to TRBJ1-1, with a possible D match to TRBD1 (5 bases). V was trimmed by 6 bases and J by 10 bases, leaving 18 bases between them. This CDR3 is built from 12 residues. CDR1 is SQVTM, CDR2 ANQGSEA, per germline. The CDR3 region has the DNA TGCAGCGTAGTGAACAGGAGGCTAGTAGCTTTCTTT. Translation gives CSVVNRRLVAFF.

The rearrangement joins TRBV28 to TRBJ1-1; D is possibly TRBD1 (5 bases). Germline V gives CDR1 MDHEN, CDR2 SYDVKM. The CDR3 covers 14 residues. V dropped 2 bases and J dropped 6 bases, with 13 bases sitting between them. CDR3 protein: CASSLTAAGPEAFF. The DNA of the CDR3 is TGTGCCAGCAGTTTAACCGCGGCAGGGCCTGAAGCTTTCTTT.

The chain employs TRBV6-6 and TRBJ2-5; D ambiguous. V was shortened by 5 bases and J by 4 bases, with 5 bases between the two germline ends. Germline V lookup: CDR1 MNHNY, CDR2 SVGAGI (reference sequence). The CDR3 contains 11 residues. Here the CDR3 reads CASSTRETQYF. CDR3 coding DNA: TGTGCCAGCAGTACACGAGAGACCCAGTACTTC.

V usage is TRBV29-1 and J usage is TRBJ1-1; 7 nucleotides agree with TRBD1. The trim removed 4 bases at V and 1 base at J, leaving 3 bases unmatched. Germline V gene sequence: CDR1 SQVTM, CDR2 ANQGSEA. The CDR3 has 13 amino acids. For the CDR3, the DNA is TGCAGCGTTGGAACAGGGGAGAACACTGAAGCTTTCTTT. This sequence encodes CSVGTGENTEAFF.

This rearrangement joins TRBV7-9 to TRBJ2-3; possibly TRBD1 for D (5 bases). The CDR3 is 13 residues long. V lost 9 bases and J 2 bases, leaving 12 bases between the germline ends. Germline V CDR1 and CDR2: SEHNR, FQNEAQ (reference sequence). The CDR3 DNA reads as TGTGCCAGTAGACAGAGCGCCACAGATACGCAGTATTTT. Translation gives CASRQSATDTQYF.